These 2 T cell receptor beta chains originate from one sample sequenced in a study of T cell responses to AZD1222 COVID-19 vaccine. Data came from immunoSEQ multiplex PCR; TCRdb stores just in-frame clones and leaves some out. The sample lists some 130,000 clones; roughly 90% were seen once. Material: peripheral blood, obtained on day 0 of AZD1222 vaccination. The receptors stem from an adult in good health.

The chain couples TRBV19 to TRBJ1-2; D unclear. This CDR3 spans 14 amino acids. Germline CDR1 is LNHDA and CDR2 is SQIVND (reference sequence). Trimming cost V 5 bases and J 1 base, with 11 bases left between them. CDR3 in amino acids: CASSPRGLNYGYTF. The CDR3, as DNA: TGTGCCAGTAGTCCGAGAGGGCTTAACTATGGCTACACCTTC.

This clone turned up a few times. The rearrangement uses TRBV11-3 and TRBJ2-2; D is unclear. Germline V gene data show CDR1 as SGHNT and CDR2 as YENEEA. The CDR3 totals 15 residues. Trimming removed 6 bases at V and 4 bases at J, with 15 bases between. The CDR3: CASSSGPFPTGELFF. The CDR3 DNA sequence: TGTGCCAGCAGTTCCGGGCCCTTTCCCACCGGGGAGCTGTTTTTT.